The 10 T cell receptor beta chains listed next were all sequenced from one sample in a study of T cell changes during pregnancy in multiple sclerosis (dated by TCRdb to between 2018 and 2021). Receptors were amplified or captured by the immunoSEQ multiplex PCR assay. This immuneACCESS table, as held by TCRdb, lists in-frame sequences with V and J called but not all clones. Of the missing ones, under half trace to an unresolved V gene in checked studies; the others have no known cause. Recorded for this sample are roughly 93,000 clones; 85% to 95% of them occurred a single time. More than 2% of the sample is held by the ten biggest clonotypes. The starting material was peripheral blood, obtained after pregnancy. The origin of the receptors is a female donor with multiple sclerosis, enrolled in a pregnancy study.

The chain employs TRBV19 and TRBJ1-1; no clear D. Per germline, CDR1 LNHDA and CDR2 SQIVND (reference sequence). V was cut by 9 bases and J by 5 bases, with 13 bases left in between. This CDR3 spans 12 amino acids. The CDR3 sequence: CASGPSGTEAFF. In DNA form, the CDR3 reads TGTGCCAGCGGCCCTTCGGGGACTGAAGCTTTCTTT.

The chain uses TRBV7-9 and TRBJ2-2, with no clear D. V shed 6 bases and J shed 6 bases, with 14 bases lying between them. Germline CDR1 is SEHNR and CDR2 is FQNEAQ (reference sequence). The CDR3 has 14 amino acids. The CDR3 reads CASRAAGTAGELFF. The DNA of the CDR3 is TGTGCCAGCAGGGCCGCAGGCACGGCCGGGGAGCTGTTTTTT.

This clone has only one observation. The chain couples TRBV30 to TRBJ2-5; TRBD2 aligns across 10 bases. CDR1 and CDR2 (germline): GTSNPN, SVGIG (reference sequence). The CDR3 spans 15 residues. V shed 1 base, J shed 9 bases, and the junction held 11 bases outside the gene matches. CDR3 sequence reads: CAWSAEGTSAWAQYF. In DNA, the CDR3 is TGTGCCTGGAGTGCCGAGGGGACTAGCGCCTGGGCCCAGTACTTC.

CDR3 nucleotide sequence: TGTGCCAGCAGCCTAACAGAGGGACAGGGAAATGAAAAACTGTTTTTT. Its protein product is CASSLTEGQGNEKLFF. The chain employs TRBV4-2 and TRBJ1-4; TRBD1 agrees at 9 bases. CDR3 length equals 16 residues. The germline gives CDR1 LGHNA, CDR2 YNFKEQ. V gave up 4 bases and J gave up 5 bases; unmatched junction bases: 8.

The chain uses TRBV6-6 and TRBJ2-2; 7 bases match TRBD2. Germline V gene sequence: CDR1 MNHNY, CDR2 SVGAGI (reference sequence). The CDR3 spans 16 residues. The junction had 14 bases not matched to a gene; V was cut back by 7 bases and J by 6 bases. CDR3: CASTFSGGRRAGELFF. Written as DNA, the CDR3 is TGTGCCAGCACATTCTCCGGGGGGAGGAGGGCCGGGGAGCTGTTTTTT.

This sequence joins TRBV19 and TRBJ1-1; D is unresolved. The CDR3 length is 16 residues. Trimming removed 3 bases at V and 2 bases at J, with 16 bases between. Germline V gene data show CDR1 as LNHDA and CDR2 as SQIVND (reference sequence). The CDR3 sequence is CASSIRSPLTNTEAFF. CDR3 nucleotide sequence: TGTGCCAGTAGTATTCGTTCACCACTAACCAACACTGAAGCTTTCTTT.

For the CDR3, the DNA is TGTGCCAGCAGCTTAGGAGGGACTGGAAACACCATATATTTT. It codes for CASSLGGTGNTIYF. The genes are TRBV7-2 and TRBJ1-3; no clear D gene. Germline CDR1 and CDR2: SGHTA and FQGNSA. CDR3 length: 14 amino acids. V lost 1 base and J 2 bases, leaving 6 bases between the germline ends.

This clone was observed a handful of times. Here the CDR3 reads CASSEGGLVYSSYEQYF. The CDR3 nucleotides read TGCGCCAGCAGTGAAGGGGGACTAGTCTACAGCTCCTACGAGCAGTACTTC. V is TRBV10-2 and J is TRBJ2-7; TRBD2 matches 8 bases. This CDR3 is built from 17 residues. Germline CDR1 and CDR2: WSHSY and SAAADI. Trimming at V came to 3 bases and at J to 0 bases, leaving 10 bases not matched to a gene.

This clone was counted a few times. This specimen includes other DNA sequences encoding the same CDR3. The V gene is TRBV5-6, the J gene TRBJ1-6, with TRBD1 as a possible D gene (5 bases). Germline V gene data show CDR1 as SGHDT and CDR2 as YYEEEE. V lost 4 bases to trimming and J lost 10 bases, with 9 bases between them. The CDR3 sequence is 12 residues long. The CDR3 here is CASSPRGSPLHF. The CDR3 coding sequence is TGTGCCAGCAGCCCAAGGGGATCACCCCTCCACTTT.

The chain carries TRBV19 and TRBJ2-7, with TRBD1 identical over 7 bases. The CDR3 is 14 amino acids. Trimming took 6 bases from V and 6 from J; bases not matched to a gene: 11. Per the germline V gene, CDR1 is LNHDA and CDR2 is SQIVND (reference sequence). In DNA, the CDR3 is TGTGCCAGTAGCCACCTGGACAGGTTGGGCGAGCAGTACTTC. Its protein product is CASSHLDRLGEQYF.